The T cell receptor beta chain described here comes from a study of CXCR3-negative and CXCR3-positive naive CD8 T cells. Study details: The total count of TRB reads reached about 135 million, and each library contributed about 1.5 +/- 0.3 million. Findings of the study overall: The study inferred TCR strength from TRB CDR3 properties and found comparable surface CD5 between naive subsets.

The CDR3 covers 15 residues. CDR1 SGHRS and CDR2 YFSETQ come from the germline V gene. A word on this clonotype: Its specificity is not known.

The TRB cDNA libraries were prepared by 5' RACE with UMI labels. After re-calling the 5' RACE reads, TCRdb lists one entry per CDR3 protein, DNA absent. In total, the table holds 100,000 to 150,000 distinct CDR3 sequences. The TCR comes from a human donor in good health. Some clones in this sample may be carry-over from other donors' samples. The chain employs TRBV5-1 and TRBJ2-5; TCRdb picks TRBD2, but there is no DNA to check that call. Specimen: naive CXCR3- CD8+ T cells from blood. The sample's subset: CD45RO-CCR7+CD27+CD95- naive CD8+ T cells lacking CXCR3 (TNR3-). CDR3 loop: CASSPGTSGLKTQYF.